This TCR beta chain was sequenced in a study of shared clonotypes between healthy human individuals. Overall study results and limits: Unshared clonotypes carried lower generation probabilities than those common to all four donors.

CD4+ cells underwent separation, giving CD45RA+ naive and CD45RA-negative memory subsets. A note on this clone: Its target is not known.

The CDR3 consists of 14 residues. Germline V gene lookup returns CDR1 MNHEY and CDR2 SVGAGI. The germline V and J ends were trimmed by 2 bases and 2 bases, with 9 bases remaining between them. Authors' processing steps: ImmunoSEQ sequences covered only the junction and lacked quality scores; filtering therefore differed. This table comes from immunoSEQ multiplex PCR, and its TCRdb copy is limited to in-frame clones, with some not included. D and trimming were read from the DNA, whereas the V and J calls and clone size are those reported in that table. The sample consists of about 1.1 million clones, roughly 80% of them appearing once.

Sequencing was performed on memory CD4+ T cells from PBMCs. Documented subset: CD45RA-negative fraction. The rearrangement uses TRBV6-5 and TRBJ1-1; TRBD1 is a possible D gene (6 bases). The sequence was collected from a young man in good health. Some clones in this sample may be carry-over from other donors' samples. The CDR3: CASSYDRTNTEAFF. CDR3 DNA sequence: TGTGCCAGCAGTTACGACAGGACTAACACTGAAGCTTTCTTT.